The entry below gives a single TCR beta chain sequence along with its context. The specificity of this receptor is unknown. Base qualities are not recorded, but no much larger clone differs from it by a single base. TCRbeta sequencing used genomic DNA from CD8+ cells, following the manufacturer's instructions. A genomics technology centre in Finland performed the TCRbeta sequencing with the immunoSEQ assay. The authors processed their data as follows. Clonotype tables generated by the immunoSEQ preprocessing pipeline were converted into VDJtools format, and non-productive clonotypes were filtered out. Any sample with fewer than 10,000 reads was excluded, the remaining samples were subsampled to 10,000 reads, and most of the eight CND-RA samples made it through. Using the VDJtools CalcDiversityStats function on data subsampled to 10,000 reads, the Shannon-Wiener, Simpson and clonality indices were calculated. To infer antigen specificity, non-singleton TCRbeta clonotypes were hard-matched against VDJdb, with no mismatches permitted. CDR3 sequences differing by one amino acid (Hamming distance 1) were grouped into clusters with potentially shared antigen targets. Group enrichment of public clonotypes was tested with one-sided Fisher's exact tests after groups were resampled to six samples, with the procedure repeated ten times. Here the immuneACCESS table is served through TCRdb, limited to in-frame sequences with V and J called. Missing clones are a known gap in these copies; in checked studies unresolved V genes cover under half, and the rest lacks a known reason. V, J and clone size derive from that table, while D and trimming were established from the DNA sequence. The sample table records more than 10,000 clones; 75% to 90% of these occur just once. The ten largest clones add up to around a quarter of the sample.

The CND-RA patients tested negative on the clinical CCP2 antibody test, and joint destruction in these patients kept progressing despite active therapy. Every CND-RA patient showed typical joint destruction in the wrists and ankles and had failed conventional anti-rheumatic therapy. CND-RA patients were sampled after long disease histories, spanning decades in several cases, rather than at diagnosis. Roughly 50 millilitres of EDTA-anticoagulated peripheral blood were drawn from each patient. Ficoll-Paque PLUS density gradient separation was used to isolate peripheral blood mononuclear cells. CD8+ cells were isolated from fresh or cryopreserved PBMCs by AutoMACS magnetic bead positive selection, with purity checked by flow cytometry. Genomic DNA was extracted with Nucleospin Tissue or Tissue XS kits and quantified on a Qubit 2.0 fluorometer. This sample was taken from a study of CD8 T cells in seronegative destructive rheumatoid arthritis (dated by TCRdb to the early 2020s). Study-level background: At the time of sampling, biological drugs were being given to seven out of the eight CND-RA patients. Peripheral CD8+ TCRbeta repertoires were compared between CCP-negative destructive rheumatoid arthritis (CND-RA) patients and newly diagnosed seropositive RA, seronegative RA and healthy controls. Rather than undergoing new sequencing, the seropositive RA, seronegative RA and healthy control comparison cohorts were drawn from an earlier published TCRbeta dataset.

On the study overall, not on this receptor specifically: Across the 95,000 to 150,000 clonotypes tested, no public clonotype enrichment was retained after Benjamini-Hochberg correction. CND-RA patients appeared to carry a distinct set of enriched public clonotypes, which the authors read as support for a separate disease subset. After adjusting for age, CND-RA patients appeared to have less diverse, more clonal CD8+ TCRbeta repertoires than other RA subtypes. The study acknowledged the small size of the CND-RA cohort as a limitation. Without diagnostic samples, TCR repertoire differences may partly reflect poor disease control over the years rather than being present at onset. CND-RA repertoires showed more CMV-reactive and fewer influenza A-reactive CD8+ TCRbeta sequences than controls and other RA subtypes.

The specimen sequenced was CD8+ T cells from blood. The sequence derives from a woman between 30 and 55 years old with seronegative destructive rheumatoid arthritis.

The CDR3 reads CASSHGQANEKLFF. The DNA sequence follows: TGTGCCAGCAGCCACGGACAGGCTAATGAAAAACTGTTTTTT. The rearrangement joined TRBV27 to TRBJ1-4, and 7 junction bases match TRBD1. Trimming accounts for 6 bases at V and 3 bases at J, while the number of junction bases matched to no gene is 4. The CDR3 has 14 amino acids, counting the end cysteine and phenylalanine. Only the CDR3 DNA is retained, 42 bases long and in frame from the first base. CDR1 and CDR2, per the germline V gene (reference sequence), are MNHEY and SMNVEV.